The 26 T cell receptor beta chains reported below all come from one sample, sequenced in a study of cytomegalovirus exposure and HLA in healthy donors. PCR involved 60 Vbeta and 13 Jbeta primers. The table came from immunoSEQ multiplex PCR; TCRdb's copy has only in-frame clones and leaves some out. The data hold tens of thousands of clones, with approximately 71% observed a single time. The sequenced sample was PBMCs. All receptors derive from a man aged 35 to 55 in good health and CMV-seronegative.

This clone was observed once. The sample carries other DNA sequences with the same CDR3. The gene calls are TRBV4-1 and TRBJ1-5; D gene ambiguous. Germline CDR1 is MGHRA and CDR2 is YSYEKL. The CDR3 consists of 16 residues. The V end lost 0 bases, the J end lost 2 bases, and 11 bases lay between the germline ends. DNA for the CDR3: TGCGCCAGCAGCCAAGATCGTGGGCAGGGCAATCAGCCCCAGCATTTT. Translation gives CASSQDRGQGNQPQHF.

This clone was seen only a few times. Written as DNA, the CDR3 is TGTGCCAGCAGCTTAACCAGCAGAGCGACAGATACGCAGTATTTT. As protein: CASSLTSRATDTQYF. The genes are TRBV7-3 and TRBJ2-3; D gene unclear. The V and J ends lost 0 bases and 3 bases respectively, with 10 bases between them. CDR1 and CDR2 (germline): SGHTA, FQGTGA. The CDR3 length is 15 residues.

This rearrangement joins TRBV28 to TRBJ1-2; D ambiguous. V shed 5 bases and J shed 3 bases, with 13 bases lying between them. This CDR3 spans 14 amino acids. Per the germline V gene, CDR1 is MDHEN and CDR2 is SYDVKM. CDR3: CASSGVESDYGYTF. The CDR3 DNA follows: TGTGCCAGCAGTGGAGTGGAGTCGGACTATGGCTACACCTTC.

A single count supports this clone. For the CDR3, the DNA is TGCAGCGTTGCGACAGGGCAATCCGGGGAGCTGTTTTTT. Translation: CSVATGQSGELFF. This rearrangement joins TRBV29-1 to TRBJ2-2; 7 nucleotides align to TRBD1. Germline CDR1 reads SQVTM; CDR2 reads ANQGSEA. Germline trimming cut 4 bases from V and 6 bases from J; bases unmatched to any gene: 5. This CDR3 has 13 amino acids.

The chain carries TRBV4-1 and TRBJ2-3; 8 bases agree with TRBD2. Germline loops: CDR1 MGHRA, CDR2 YSYEKL. The CDR3 is made up of 17 amino acids. The trim removed 2 bases at V and 0 bases at J, leaving 7 bases unmatched. The CDR3 region is CASSQSPGTRSTDTQYF. As DNA, the CDR3 is TGCGCCAGCAGCCAATCACCCGGGACTAGGAGCACAGATACGCAGTATTTT.

The gene calls are TRBV30 and TRBJ1-5, with 7 bases identical to TRBD1. This CDR3 spans 16 amino acids. The V segment lost 2 bases and the J segment 1 base; nucleotides outside the gene matches: 8. Per germline, CDR1 GTSNPN and CDR2 SVGIG (reference sequence). DNA for the CDR3: TGTGCCTGGAGTTTCAGGGGGTCCAGGAGCAATCAGCCCCAGCATTTT. Its protein product is CAWSFRGSRSNQPQHF.

The chain uses TRBV30 and TRBJ1-1; D remains ambiguous. Germline values: CDR1 GTSNPN, CDR2 SVGIG (reference sequence). The CDR3 has 10 amino acids. V lost 4 bases and J 5 bases, leaving 5 bases between the germline ends. This chain's CDR3 is CAWKRTEAFF. CDR3 DNA: TGTGCCTGGAAGAGGACTGAAGCTTTCTTT. Based on the CDR3 plus reference TRBV30 and TRBJ1-1, the full variable domain is SQTIHQWPATLVQPVGSPLSLECTVEGTSNPNLYWYRQAAGRGLQLLFYSVGIGQISSEVPQNLSASRPQDRQFILSSKKLLLSDSGFYLCAWKRTEAFFGQGTRLTVV.

This clone was seen only once. The rearrangement uses TRBV4-1 and TRBJ2-7; 9 bases agree with TRBD1. The germline CDR1 and CDR2 sequences are MGHRA and YSYEKL. Trimming took 5 bases from V and 4 from J; bases not matched to a gene: 9. This CDR3 has 15 amino acids. Here the CDR3 DNA reads TGCGCCAGCAGCTACGGACAGGGGATTGGGTACGAGCAGTACTTC. Its protein product is CASSYGQGIGYEQYF.

The chain joins TRBV25-1 to TRBJ2-1; D possibly corresponds to TRBD2 (5 bases). V shed 3 bases and J shed 8 bases, with 14 bases lying between them. Per germline, CDR1 MGHDK and CDR2 SYGVNS. CDR3 length equals 14 residues. The CDR3: CASSESFSGDEQFF. The DNA for the CDR3 is TGTGCCAGCAGTGAGAGCTTTTCCGGGGATGAGCAGTTCTTC.

This clone was observed once. The chain uses TRBV11-3 and TRBJ1-3; D gene ambiguous. The germline CDR1 and CDR2 sequences are SGHNT and YENEEA. Trimming shortened V by 6 bases and J by 0 bases, and 6 bases separated the two germline ends. The CDR3 has 13 residues. DNA of the CDR3: TGTGCCAGCAGTCCTTACTCTGGAAACACCATATATTTT. This gives the protein CASSPYSGNTIYF.

The V call is TRBV5-4, the J call TRBJ2-7, with TRBD1 as a possible D gene (5 bases). V was cut by 1 base and J by 3 bases, with 14 bases left in between. CDR3 length: 15 amino acids. Germline V gene sequence: CDR1 SGHNT, CDR2 YYREEE (reference sequence). This chain's CDR3 is CASSLSRQTDYEQYF. CDR3 bases: TGTGCCAGCAGCTTGTCCCGACAGACAGACTACGAGCAGTACTTC.

The CDR3 here is CAWSVTGNGNTIYF. DNA for the CDR3: TGTGCCTGGAGTGTAACAGGGAATGGAAACACCATATATTTT. The genes are TRBV30 and TRBJ1-3, with a weak D call TRBD1 (6 bases). Trimming left V 0 bases short and J 3 bases short, with 9 bases between. The CDR3 length is 14 residues. Germline CDR1 reads GTSNPN; CDR2 reads SVGIG (reference sequence).

This clone appeared once. The V gene is TRBV18, the J gene TRBJ1-1; D is unclear. Germline values: CDR1 KGHSH, CDR2 LQKENI. The germline V and J ends were trimmed by 3 bases and 3 bases, with 8 bases remaining between them. The CDR3 has 13 amino acids. The CDR3: CASSPGEDTEAFF. DNA of the CDR3: TGTGCCAGCTCACCGGGAGAGGACACTGAAGCTTTCTTT.

The chain links TRBV29-1 to TRBJ1-1; TRBD1 matches 8 bases. Per the germline V gene, CDR1 is SQVTM and CDR2 is ANQGSEA. J lost 4 bases, V lost 5 bases, and 12 bases had no gene match. The CDR3 loop spans 15 amino acids. CDR3 nucleotides: TGCAGCGTTTCTAGCTCCGGGACAGGACTCACTGAAGCTTTCTTT. Its translation: CSVSSSGTGLTEAFF.

A single count supports this clone. The V call is TRBV6-1, the J call TRBJ2-7; TRBD1 matches 7 bases. Unmatched junction bases numbered 8, after V lost 9 bases and J lost 3 bases. This CDR3 is 13 amino acids long. Germline V gene data show CDR1 as MNHNS and CDR2 as SASEGT. The CDR3 DNA sequence: TGTGCCAGGGGAGAAACAGGGGACTACGAGCAGTACTTC. This encodes CARGETGDYEQYF.

The gene calls are TRBV11-2 and TRBJ2-4, with 7 bases that match TRBD1. V lost 6 bases, J lost 8 bases, and 10 bases stayed unmatched. The CDR3 totals 14 residues. CDR1 and CDR2 from the germline V gene are SGHAT and FQNNGV. CDR3 region: CASSIIGQVDIQYF. For the CDR3, the DNA is TGTGCCAGCAGTATCATCGGACAGGTCGACATTCAGTACTTC.

This chain links TRBV9 with TRBJ2-1, with 9 positions matching TRBD1. The CDR3 runs 20 residues. Germline CDR1 and CDR2: SGDLS and YYNGEE. V lost 4 bases to trimming and J lost 2 bases; unmatched junction nucleotides: 19. The DNA for the CDR3 is TGTGCCAGCAGCACCCCCACACAGGGGGCTAATCTTGGGCCCTACAATGAGCAGTTCTTC. This sequence encodes CASSTPTQGANLGPYNEQFF.

This clone appeared once. CDR3 amino acids: CASSLNRAQETQYF. DNA for the CDR3: TGTGCCAGCAGCTTGAACAGGGCCCAAGAGACCCAGTACTTC. The chain links TRBV5-4 to TRBJ2-5, with D tentatively TRBD1 (6 bases). This CDR3 spans 14 amino acids. V shed 1 base and J shed 1 base, with 8 bases lying between them. CDR1 and CDR2 from the germline V gene are SGHNT and YYREEE (reference sequence). The whole variable domain, filled in from reference TRBV5-4 and TRBJ2-5, reads ETGVTQSPTHLIKTRGQQVTLRCSSQSGHNTVSWYQQALGQGPQFIFQYYREEENGRGNFPPRFSGLQFPNYSSELNVNALELDDSALYLCASSLNRAQETQYFGPGTRLLVL.

The chain combines TRBV4-2 with TRBJ1-5; TRBD1 matches at 7 bases. Germline lookup yields CDR1 LGHNA and CDR2 YNFKEQ. This CDR3 has 18 amino acids. The trim removed 1 base at V and 2 bases at J, leaving 11 bases unmatched. The CDR3 DNA is TGTGCCAGCAGCCAAGCCTCGGGGGTAGGGGGCGGCAATCAGCCCCAGCATTTT. It specifies CASSQASGVGGGNQPQHF.

The chain is built from TRBV13 and TRBJ2-7; TRBD2 agrees at 8 bases. V was clipped by 5 bases and J by 6 bases; unmatched bases: 15. This CDR3 region has 16 residues. The germline gives CDR1 PRHDT, CDR2 FYEKMQ (reference sequence). The CDR3 spells CASSPPRGGIWFEQYF. In DNA, the CDR3 is TGTGCCAGCAGCCCCCCCCGGGGGGGGATTTGGTTCGAGCAGTACTTC.

V and J are TRBV5-1 and TRBJ2-7; 8 nucleotides align to TRBD2. The CDR3 is 15 amino acids. The V gene's germline CDR1 is SGHRS and CDR2 YFSETQ. With V trimmed by 0 bases and J by 4 bases, 6 bases remained unmatched. The chain's CDR3 is CASSLGMRGAYEQYF. The CDR3 nucleotides are TGCGCCAGCAGCTTGGGGATGCGGGGGGCTTACGAGCAGTACTTC.

A single count supports this clone. V gene TRBV5-1 combines with J gene TRBJ1-2; D not resolved. Germline V gene lookup returns CDR1 SGHRS and CDR2 YFSETQ. V lost 0 bases and J 5 bases, leaving 8 bases between the germline ends. The CDR3 totals 13 residues. For the CDR3, the DNA is TGCGCCAGCAGCTTGGACTCCGAATATGGCTACACCTTC. It specifies CASSLDSEYGYTF.

CDR3 coding DNA: TGTGCCAGCAGTTACGGAGCGGGAGCCCAGGAGACCCAGTACTTC. Translation: CASSYGAGAQETQYF. The V gene is TRBV6-5, the J gene TRBJ2-5; 8 bases are a match to TRBD2. This CDR3 is built from 15 residues. Germline trimming cut 2 bases from V and 5 bases from J; bases unmatched to any gene: 7. Germline V gene lookup returns CDR1 MNHEY and CDR2 SVGAGI.

The count of this clone is one. The V and J genes are TRBV14 and TRBJ1-1; tentatively, D is TRBD1 (5 bases). Germline V CDR1 and CDR2: SGHDN, FVKESK. V lost 4 bases and J lost 7, with 10 bases in between. The CDR3 covers 12 residues. CDR3 amino acids: CASSPQGFEAFF. DNA for the CDR3: TGTGCCAGCAGCCCTCAGGGTTTTGAAGCTTTCTTT.

In DNA form, the CDR3 reads TGTGCCAGCAGTGAAGCAGGACAGGGGGCGCGGACTGAAGCTTTCTTT. Encoded protein: CASSEAGQGARTEAFF. The chain combines TRBV6-1 with TRBJ1-1; TRBD1 matches 11 bases. The V segment lost 0 bases and the J segment 5 bases; nucleotides outside the gene matches: 5. The CDR3 loop spans 16 amino acids. Germline V gene sequence: CDR1 MNHNS, CDR2 SASEGT.

This sequence joins TRBV18 and TRBJ2-1, with a possible D match to TRBD1 (6 bases). Germline V gives CDR1 KGHSH, CDR2 LQKENI. V shed 4 bases and J shed 0 bases, with 13 bases lying between them. CDR3 length: 16 residues. The CDR3 region is CASSRDLGGSYNEQFF. In DNA, the CDR3 is TGTGCCAGCTCACGGGACCTAGGGGGCTCCTACAATGAGCAGTTCTTC. Full variable domain (remainder filled in from reference TRBV18 and TRBJ2-1): NAGVMQNPRHLVRRRGQEARLRCSPMKGHSHVYWYRQLPEEGLKFMVYLQKENIIDESGMPKERFSAEFPKEGPSILRIQQVVRGDSAAYFCASSRDLGGSYNEQFFGPGTRLTVL.